This T cell receptor (beta chain) emerged from a study of blood T cell repertoires in COVID-19. As for the study in general: Acute and convalescent COVID-19 specimens originated in the United States, Italy and Spain. Sources were T cells, B-cell-depleted T cells, or PBMCs; the material itself was cDNA or gDNA.

This clone appeared a few times. Trimming removed 2 bases from V and 2 bases from J, with 10 bases in between. Germline CDR1 and CDR2: SGHAT and FQDESV (reference sequence). This CDR3 has 15 amino acids. As originally analysed: Reference gene primer amplification in the assay estimated nucleated cell counts. Sequencing used immunoSEQ multiplex PCR; TCRdb keeps in-frame clones, though not all of them. The V and J calls and clone size were taken over from that table, and D and trimming were inferred from the DNA. The repertoire holds 200,000 to 250,000 clones, with roughly four fifths as singletons. The gene calls are TRBV11-1 and TRBJ1-3; D is unclear. The sample comprised peripheral blood. The clonotype originates from a woman between 40 and 55 years old with acute or convalescent COVID-19. The CDR3 protein is CASSLRGLTGNTIYF. In DNA form, the CDR3 reads TGTGCCAGCAGCTTACGCGGACTAACTGGAAACACCATATATTTT.